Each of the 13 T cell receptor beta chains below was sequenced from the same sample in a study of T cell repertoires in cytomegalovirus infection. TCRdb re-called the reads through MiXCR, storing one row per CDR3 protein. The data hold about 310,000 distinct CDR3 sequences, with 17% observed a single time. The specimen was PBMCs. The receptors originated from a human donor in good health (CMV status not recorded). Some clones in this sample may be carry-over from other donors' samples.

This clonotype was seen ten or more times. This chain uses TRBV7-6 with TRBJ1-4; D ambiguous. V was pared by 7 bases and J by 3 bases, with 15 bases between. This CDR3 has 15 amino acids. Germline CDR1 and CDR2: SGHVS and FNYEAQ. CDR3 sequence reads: CASTAGVRANEKLFF. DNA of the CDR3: TGTGCCAGCACCGCAGGCGTCAGAGCTAATGAAAAACTGTTTTTT.

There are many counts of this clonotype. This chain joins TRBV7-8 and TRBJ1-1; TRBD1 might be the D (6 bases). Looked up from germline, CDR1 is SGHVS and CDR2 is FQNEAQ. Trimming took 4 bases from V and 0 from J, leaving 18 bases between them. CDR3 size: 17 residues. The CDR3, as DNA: TGTGCCAGCAGCTCATCTACAGGGCGTACCATGAACACTGAAGCTTTCTTT. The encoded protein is CASSSSTGRTMNTEAFF.

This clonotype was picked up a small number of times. The CDR3 region is CASSFGQGHNEQFF. In DNA form, the CDR3 reads TGTGCCAGCAGTTTCGGCCAGGGACACAATGAGCAGTTCTTC. The genes are TRBV28 and TRBJ2-1, with D perhaps being TRBD1 or TRBD2 (5 bases each). Trimming removed 3 bases at V and 5 bases at J, with 11 bases between. CDR3 size: 14 residues. Germline values: CDR1 MDHEN, CDR2 SYDVKM.

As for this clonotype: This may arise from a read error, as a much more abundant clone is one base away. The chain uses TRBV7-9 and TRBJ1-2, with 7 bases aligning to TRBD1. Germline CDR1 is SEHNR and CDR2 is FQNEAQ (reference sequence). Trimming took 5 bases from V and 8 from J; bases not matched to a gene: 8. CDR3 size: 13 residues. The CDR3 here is CASSPSQGSGYTF. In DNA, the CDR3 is TGTGCCAGCAGCCCCTCACAGGGGTCCGGCTACACCTTC.

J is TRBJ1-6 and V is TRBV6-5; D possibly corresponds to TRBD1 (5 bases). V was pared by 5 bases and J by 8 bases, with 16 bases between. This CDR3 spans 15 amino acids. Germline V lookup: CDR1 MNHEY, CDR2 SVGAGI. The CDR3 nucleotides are TGTGCCAGCAGTCGAGCCCTAAAACAGGATTCACCCCTCCACTTT. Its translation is CASSRALKQDSPLHF.

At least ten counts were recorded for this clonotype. The CDR3 loop is CASSQGSGGPTEAFF. CDR3 coding DNA: TGTGCCAGCAGCCAAGGAAGCGGAGGCCCCACTGAAGCTTTCTTT. The chain carries TRBV4-2 and TRBJ1-1, with no clear D. The CDR3 contains 15 residues. The germline gives CDR1 LGHNA, CDR2 YNFKEQ. Trimming removed 1 base from V and 4 bases from J, with 13 bases in between.

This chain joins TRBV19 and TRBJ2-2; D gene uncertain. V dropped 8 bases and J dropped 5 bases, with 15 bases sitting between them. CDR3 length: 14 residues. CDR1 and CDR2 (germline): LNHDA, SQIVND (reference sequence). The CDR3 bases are TGTGCCAGTGCCCCCCAAGGGTTGACCGGGGAGCTGTTTTTT. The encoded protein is CASAPQGLTGELFF. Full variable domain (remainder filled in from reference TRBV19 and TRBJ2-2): DGGITQSPKYLFRKEGQNVTLSCEQNLNHDAMYWYRQDPGQGLRLIYYSQIVNDFQKGDIAEGYSVSREKKESFPLTVTSAQKNPTAFYLCASAPQGLTGELFFGEGSRLTVL.

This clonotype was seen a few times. The DNA of the CDR3 is TGCGCCAGCACCACAGGGGGCTTGACTAATGAAAAACTGTTTTTT. Its translation: CASTTGGLTNEKLFF. The genes are TRBV5-1 and TRBJ1-4, with 9 bases fitting TRBD1. The CDR3 is 15 residues long. Germline V gene data show CDR1 as SGHRS and CDR2 as YFSETQ. The trim removed 6 bases at V and 2 bases at J, leaving 5 bases unmatched. Full variable domain (outside the CDR3, taken from reference TRBV5-1 and TRBJ1-4): KAGVTQTPRYLIKTRGQQVTLSCSPISGHRSVSWYQQTPGQGLQFLFEYFSETQRNKGNFPGRFSGRQFSNSRSEMNVSTLELGDSALYLCASTTGGLTNEKLFFGSGTQLSVL.

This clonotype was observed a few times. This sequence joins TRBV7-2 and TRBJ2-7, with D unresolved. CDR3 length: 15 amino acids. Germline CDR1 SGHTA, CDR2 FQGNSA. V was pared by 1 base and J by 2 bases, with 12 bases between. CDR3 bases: TGTGCCAGCAGCTTAGTTCACAGCCTGACCTACGAGCAGTACTTC. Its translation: CASSLVHSLTYEQYF. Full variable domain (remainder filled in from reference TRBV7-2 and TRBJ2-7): GAGVSQSPSNKVTEKGKDVELRCDPISGHTALYWYRQSLGQGLEFLIYFQGNSAPDKSGLPSDRFSAERTGGSVSTLTIQRTQQEDSAVYLCASSLVHSLTYEQYFGPGTRLTVT.

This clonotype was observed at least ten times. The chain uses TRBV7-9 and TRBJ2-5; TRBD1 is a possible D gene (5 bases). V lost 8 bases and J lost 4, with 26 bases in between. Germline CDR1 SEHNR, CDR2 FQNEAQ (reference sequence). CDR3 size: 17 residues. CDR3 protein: CASSLPPSGPPGETQYF. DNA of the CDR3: TGTGCCAGCTCATTACCCCCCTCAGGGCCCCCCGGAGAGACCCAGTACTTC.

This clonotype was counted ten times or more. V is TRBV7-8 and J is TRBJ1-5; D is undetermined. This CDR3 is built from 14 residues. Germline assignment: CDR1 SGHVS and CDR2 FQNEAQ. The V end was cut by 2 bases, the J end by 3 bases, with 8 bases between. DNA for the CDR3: TGTGCCAGCAGCTTACTACAGTTCAATCAGCCCCAGCATTTT. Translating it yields CASSLLQFNQPQHF.

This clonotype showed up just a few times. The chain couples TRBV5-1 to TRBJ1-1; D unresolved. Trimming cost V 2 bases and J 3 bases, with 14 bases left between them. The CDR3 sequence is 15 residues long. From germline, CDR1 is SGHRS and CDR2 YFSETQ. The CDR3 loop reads CASSLNSPSDTEAFF. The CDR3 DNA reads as TGCGCCAGCAGCTTAAACAGTCCATCGGACACTGAAGCTTTCTTT. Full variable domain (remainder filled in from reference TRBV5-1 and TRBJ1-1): KAGVTQTPRYLIKTRGQQVTLSCSPISGHRSVSWYQQTPGQGLQFLFEYFSETQRNKGNFPGRFSGRQFSNSRSEMNVSTLELGDSALYLCASSLNSPSDTEAFFGQGTRLTVV.

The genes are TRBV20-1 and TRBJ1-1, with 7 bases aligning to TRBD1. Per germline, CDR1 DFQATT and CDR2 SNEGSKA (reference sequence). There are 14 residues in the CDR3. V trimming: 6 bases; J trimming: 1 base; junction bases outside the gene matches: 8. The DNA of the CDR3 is TGCAGTGCCAGCGTAGGGGGCCCGAACACTGAAGCTTTCTTT. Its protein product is CSASVGGPNTEAFF.